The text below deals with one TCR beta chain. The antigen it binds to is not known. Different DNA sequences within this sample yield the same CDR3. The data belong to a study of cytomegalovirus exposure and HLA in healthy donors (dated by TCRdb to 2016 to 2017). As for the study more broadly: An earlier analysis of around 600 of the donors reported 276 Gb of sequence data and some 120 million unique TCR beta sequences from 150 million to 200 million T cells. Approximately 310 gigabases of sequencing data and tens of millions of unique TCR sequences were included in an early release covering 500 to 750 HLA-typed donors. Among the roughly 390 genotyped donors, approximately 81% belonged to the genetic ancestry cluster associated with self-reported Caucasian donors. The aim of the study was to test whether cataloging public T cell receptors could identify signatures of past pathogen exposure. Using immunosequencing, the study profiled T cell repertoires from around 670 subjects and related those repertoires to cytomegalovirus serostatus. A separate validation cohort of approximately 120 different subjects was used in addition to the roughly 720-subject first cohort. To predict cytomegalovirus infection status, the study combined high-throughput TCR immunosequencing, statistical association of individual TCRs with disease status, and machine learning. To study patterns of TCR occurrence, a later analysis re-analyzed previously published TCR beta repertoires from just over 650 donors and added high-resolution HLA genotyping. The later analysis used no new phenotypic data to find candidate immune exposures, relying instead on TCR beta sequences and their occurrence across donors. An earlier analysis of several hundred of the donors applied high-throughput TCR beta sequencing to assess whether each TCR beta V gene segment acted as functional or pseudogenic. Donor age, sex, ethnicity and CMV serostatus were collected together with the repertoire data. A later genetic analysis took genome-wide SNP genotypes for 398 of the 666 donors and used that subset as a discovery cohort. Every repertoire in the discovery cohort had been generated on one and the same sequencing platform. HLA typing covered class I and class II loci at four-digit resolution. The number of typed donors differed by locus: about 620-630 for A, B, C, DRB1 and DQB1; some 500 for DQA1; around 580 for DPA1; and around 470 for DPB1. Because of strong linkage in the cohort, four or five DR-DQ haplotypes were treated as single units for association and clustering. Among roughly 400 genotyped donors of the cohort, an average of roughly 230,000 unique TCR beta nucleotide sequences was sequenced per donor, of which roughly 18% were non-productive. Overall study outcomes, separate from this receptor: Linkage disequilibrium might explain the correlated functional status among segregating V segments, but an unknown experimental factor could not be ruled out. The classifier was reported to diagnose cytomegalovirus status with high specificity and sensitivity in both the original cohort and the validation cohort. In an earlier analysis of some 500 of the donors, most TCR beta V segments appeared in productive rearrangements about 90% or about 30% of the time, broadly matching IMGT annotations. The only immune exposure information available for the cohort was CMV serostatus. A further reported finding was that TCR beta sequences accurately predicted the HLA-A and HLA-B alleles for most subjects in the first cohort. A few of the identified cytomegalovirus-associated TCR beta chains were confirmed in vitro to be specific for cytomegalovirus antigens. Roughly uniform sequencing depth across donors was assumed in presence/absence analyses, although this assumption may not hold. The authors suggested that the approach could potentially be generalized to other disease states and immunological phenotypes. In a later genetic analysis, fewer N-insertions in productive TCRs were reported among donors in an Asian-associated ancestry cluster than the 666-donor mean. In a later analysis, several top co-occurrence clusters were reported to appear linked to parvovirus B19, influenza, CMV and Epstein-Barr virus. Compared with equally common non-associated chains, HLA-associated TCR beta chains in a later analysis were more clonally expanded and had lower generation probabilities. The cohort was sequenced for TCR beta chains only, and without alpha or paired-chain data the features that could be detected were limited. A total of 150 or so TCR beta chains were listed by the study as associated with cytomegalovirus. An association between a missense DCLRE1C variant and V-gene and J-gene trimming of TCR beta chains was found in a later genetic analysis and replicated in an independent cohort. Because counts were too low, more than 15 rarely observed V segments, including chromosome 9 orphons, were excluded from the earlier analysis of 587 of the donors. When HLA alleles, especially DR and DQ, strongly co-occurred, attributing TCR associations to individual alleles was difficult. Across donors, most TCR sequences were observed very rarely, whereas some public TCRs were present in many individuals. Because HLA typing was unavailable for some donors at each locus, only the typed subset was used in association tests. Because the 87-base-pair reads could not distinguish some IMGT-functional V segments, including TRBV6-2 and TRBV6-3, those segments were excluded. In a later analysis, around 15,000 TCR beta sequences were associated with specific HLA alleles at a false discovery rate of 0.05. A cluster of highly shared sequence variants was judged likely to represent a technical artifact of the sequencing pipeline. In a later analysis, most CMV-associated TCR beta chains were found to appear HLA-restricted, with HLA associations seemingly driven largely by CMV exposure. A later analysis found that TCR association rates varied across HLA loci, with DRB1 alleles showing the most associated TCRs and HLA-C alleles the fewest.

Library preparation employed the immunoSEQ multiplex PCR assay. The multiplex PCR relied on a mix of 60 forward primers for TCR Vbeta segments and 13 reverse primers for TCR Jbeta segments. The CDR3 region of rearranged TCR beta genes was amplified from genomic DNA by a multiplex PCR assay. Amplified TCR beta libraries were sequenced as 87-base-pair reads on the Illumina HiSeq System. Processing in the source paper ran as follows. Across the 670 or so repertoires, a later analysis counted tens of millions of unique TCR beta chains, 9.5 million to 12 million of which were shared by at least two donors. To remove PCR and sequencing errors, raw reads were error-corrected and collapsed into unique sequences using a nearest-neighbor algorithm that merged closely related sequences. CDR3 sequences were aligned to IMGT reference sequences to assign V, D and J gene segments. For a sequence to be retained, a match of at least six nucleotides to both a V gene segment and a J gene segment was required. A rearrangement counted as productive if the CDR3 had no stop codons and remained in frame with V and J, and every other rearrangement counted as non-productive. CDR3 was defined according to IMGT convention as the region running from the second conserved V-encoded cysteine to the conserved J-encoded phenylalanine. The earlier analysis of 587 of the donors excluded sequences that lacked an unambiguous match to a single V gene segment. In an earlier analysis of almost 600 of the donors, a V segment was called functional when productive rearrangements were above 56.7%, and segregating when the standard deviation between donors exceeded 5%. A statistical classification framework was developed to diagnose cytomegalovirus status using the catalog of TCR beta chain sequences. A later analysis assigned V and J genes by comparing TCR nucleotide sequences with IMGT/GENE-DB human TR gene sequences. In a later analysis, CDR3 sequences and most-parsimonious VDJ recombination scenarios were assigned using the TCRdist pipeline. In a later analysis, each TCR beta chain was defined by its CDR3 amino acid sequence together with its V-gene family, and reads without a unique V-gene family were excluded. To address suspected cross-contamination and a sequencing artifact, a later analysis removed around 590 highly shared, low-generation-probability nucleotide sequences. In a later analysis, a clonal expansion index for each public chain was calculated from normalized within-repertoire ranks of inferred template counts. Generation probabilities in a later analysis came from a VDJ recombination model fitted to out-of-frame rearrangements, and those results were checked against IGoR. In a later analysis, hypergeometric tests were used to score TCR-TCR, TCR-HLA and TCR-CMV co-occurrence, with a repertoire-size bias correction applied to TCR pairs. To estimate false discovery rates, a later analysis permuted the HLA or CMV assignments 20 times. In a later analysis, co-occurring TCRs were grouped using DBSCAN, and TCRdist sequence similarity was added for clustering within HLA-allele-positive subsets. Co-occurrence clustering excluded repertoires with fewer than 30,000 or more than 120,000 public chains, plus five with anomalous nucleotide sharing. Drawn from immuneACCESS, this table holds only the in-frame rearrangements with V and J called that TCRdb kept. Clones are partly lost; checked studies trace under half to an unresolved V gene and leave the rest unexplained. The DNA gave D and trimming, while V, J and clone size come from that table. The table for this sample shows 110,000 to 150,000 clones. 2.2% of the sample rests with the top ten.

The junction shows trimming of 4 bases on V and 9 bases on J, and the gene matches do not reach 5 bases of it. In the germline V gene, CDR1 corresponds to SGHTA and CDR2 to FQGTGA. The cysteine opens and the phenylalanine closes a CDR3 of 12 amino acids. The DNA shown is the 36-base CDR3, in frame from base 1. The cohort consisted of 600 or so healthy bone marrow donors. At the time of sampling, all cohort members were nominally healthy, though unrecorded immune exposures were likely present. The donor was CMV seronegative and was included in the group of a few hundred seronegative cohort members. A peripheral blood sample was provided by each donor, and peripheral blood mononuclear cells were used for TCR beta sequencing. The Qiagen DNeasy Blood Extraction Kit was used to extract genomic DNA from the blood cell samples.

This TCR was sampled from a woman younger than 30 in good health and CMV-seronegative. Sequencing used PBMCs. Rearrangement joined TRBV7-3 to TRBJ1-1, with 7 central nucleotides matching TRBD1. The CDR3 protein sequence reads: CASSSNRGKAFF. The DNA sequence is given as TGTGCCAGCAGCTCTAACAGGGGCAAAGCTTTCTTT.